The 9 T cell receptor beta chains below come from one sample, sequenced in a study of cytomegalovirus exposure and HLA in healthy donors. In the PCR, 60 Vbeta and 13 Jbeta primers were used. Clones were read by immunoSEQ multiplex PCR, and TCRdb kept only the in-frame ones, dropping some. The table shows 100,000 or so clones, with around 79% occurring only once. Material for sequencing was PBMCs. The receptors come from a woman aged 40 to 50 in good health and CMV-seronegative.

The chain recombines TRBV2 with TRBJ2-4, with D possibly being TRBD2 (7 bases). The germline CDR1 and CDR2 sequences are SNHLY and FYNNEI. This CDR3 has 13 amino acids. V was cut by 6 bases and J by 10 bases, with 16 bases left in between. The CDR3 sequence is CASSLGGGEIQYF. Here the CDR3 DNA reads TGTGCCAGCAGCCTGGGAGGGGGGGAAATTCAGTACTTC.

The chain carries TRBV29-1 and TRBJ2-7; 11 nucleotides agree with TRBD1. Trimming cost V 6 bases and J 3 bases; bases outside gene matches: 4. The V gene's germline CDR1 is SQVTM and CDR2 ANQGSEA. The CDR3 is made up of 13 amino acids. The chain's CDR3 is CSVRTGGSYEQYF. CDR3 coding DNA: TGCAGCGTCCGGACAGGGGGCAGCTACGAGCAGTACTTC.

This clone was found a few times. The chain has TRBV7-2 and TRBJ2-7; 9 bases are a match to TRBD1. Germline CDR1 reads SGHTA; CDR2 reads FQGNSA. The CDR3 is 15 amino acids. With 6 bases clipped from V and 2 bases from J, the junction kept 8 bases outside the gene matches. The DNA for the CDR3 is TGTGCCAGCAGGAACGGACAGGGGATGCCCTACGAGCAGTACTTC. This sequence encodes CASRNGQGMPYEQYF.

The CDR3 sequence: CASSELAVNTEAFF. CDR3 DNA sequence: TGTGCCAGCAGTGAGTTGGCGGTGAACACTGAAGCTTTCTTT. V is TRBV2 and J is TRBJ1-1; unclear D gene. Germline CDR1 is SNHLY and CDR2 is FYNNEI. Deletions cut 3 bases from V and 0 bases from J, with 8 bases between. CDR3 length equals 14 residues.

The V call is TRBV25-1, the J call TRBJ2-2; TRBD1 matches 8 bases. Germline V gives CDR1 MGHDK, CDR2 SYGVNS. This CDR3 comprises 16 residues. Trimming cost V 4 bases and J 6 bases; bases outside gene matches: 10. The CDR3 loop reads CASSGQGSEVPGELFF. In DNA form, the CDR3 reads TGTGCCAGCAGTGGACAGGGGAGTGAAGTCCCCGGGGAGCTGTTTTTT.

This clone came up once. The chain links TRBV19 to TRBJ2-7; D uncertain. The CDR3 has 12 amino acids. Trimming cost V 3 bases and J 5 bases, with 8 bases left between them. Germline assignment: CDR1 LNHDA and CDR2 SQIVND (reference sequence). Here the CDR3 reads CASSINADEQYF. In nucleotides, the CDR3 is TGTGCCAGTAGTATTAACGCGGACGAGCAGTACTTC.

There are a few counts of this clone. V and J are TRBV7-9 and TRBJ2-7; D remains unclear. This CDR3 has 13 residues. Trimming took 5 bases from V and 7 from J, leaving 15 bases between them. Germline V gene sequence: CDR1 SEHNR, CDR2 FQNEAQ (reference sequence). CDR3 residues: CASSPTAGWEQYF. CDR3 DNA sequence: TGTGCCAGCAGCCCAACTGCCGGTTGGGAGCAGTACTTC.

The gene calls are TRBV28 and TRBJ1-1; no clear D gene. Trimming removed 7 bases at V and 0 bases at J, with 9 bases between. CDR1 is MDHEN, CDR2 SYDVKM, per germline. The CDR3 has 13 amino acids. CDR3 nucleotides: TGTGCCAGCATCCCACGCGTGAACACTGAAGCTTTCTTT. This encodes CASIPRVNTEAFF.

This clone was recorded once. J is TRBJ1-5 and V is TRBV7-6; D is perhaps TRBD1 (5 bases). The CDR3 consists of 14 residues. CDR1 SGHVS and CDR2 FNYEAQ come from the germline V gene. V lost 0 bases to trimming and J lost 5 bases, with 8 bases between them. Here the CDR3 reads CASSLAPQDQPQHF. CDR3 DNA sequence: TGTGCCAGCAGCTTAGCCCCACAGGATCAGCCCCAGCATTTT.